This T cell receptor (beta chain) was profiled in a study of shared clonotypes between healthy human individuals. Everyone who donated was a Caucasian adult who lived in Nashville, Tennessee. Method: immunoSEQ multiplex PCR; TCRdb's copy keeps in-frame clones and lacks some. The sample contains some 500,000 clones, about 96% of which appear only once. Sequenced material: naive CD4+ T cells sorted from blood. Subset noted: CD45RA+ positively selected. This receptor was taken from a woman in her twenties or thirties in good health.

The CDR3 DNA reads as TGCGCCAGCAGCATAGGGTCTTCTGGAAACACCATATATTTT. It is translated as CASSIGSSGNTIYF. The rearrangement joins TRBV5-1 to TRBJ1-3; D unclear. CDR1 and CDR2 (germline): SGHRS, YFSETQ. This CDR3 comprises 14 residues. The V and J ends lost 4 bases and 1 base respectively, with 9 bases between them.